This entry lists 5 T cell receptor beta chains sequenced from one sample in a study of T-cell reconstitution after alpha-beta-depleted transplantation in children (dated by TCRdb to 2016 to 2017). Per the publication, the treatment or condition label means: allogeneic hematopoietic cell transplantation with graft depleted of TCRalphabeta T cells and CD19 B cells. The library relied on PCR. The instrument was an Illumina HiSeq 2500. TCR library preparation used molecular barcoding, with unique molecular identifiers applied to normalize quantification of the TCRbeta repertoire. TCRdb reprocessing: public reads trimmed at Q25 with fastp, clones called with MiXCR, in-frame beta chains kept. All rows with the same CDR3 protein become a single entry with the most common DNA and genes. The sample yields approximately 430,000 distinct CDR3 sequences; about a sixth were counted once. The leading ten clones occupy over 25% of the sample.

Sample: PBMCs, mostly from graft donor cells, taken 360 days after TCRalphabeta/CD19-depleted stem cell transplant. These TCRs come from a boy in the first two years of life who had a stem cell transplant for Wiskott-Aldrich syndrome, so the T cells may come from the graft donor.

This clonotype appeared a few times. DNA of the CDR3: TGTGCCAGCAGTCCCTCGGGACTAGCTTTCCACAATGAGCAGTTCTTC. The encoded protein is CASSPSGLAFHNEQFF. The chain has TRBV12-3 or TRBV12-4 and TRBJ2-1; 9 bases line up with TRBD2. This CDR3 is 16 amino acids long. Trimming cost V 5 bases and J 5 bases; bases outside gene matches: 10.

V usage is TRBV6-5 and J usage is TRBJ1-6; a possible D gene is TRBD1 (5 bases). CDR3 length: 14 residues. CDR1 MNHEY and CDR2 SVGAGI come from the germline V gene. Between the trimmed V and J ends, which lost 0 bases and 8 bases, there was a span of 8 bases. The CDR3 nucleotides read TGTGCCAGCAGTTACTCAGGCAGGGATTCACCCCTCCACTTT. It specifies CASSYSGRDSPLHF.

The chain is built from TRBV4-1 and TRBJ2-1; 9 bases agree with TRBD1. Losses at the gene ends were 0 bases for V and 8 bases for J; bases not matched to a gene: 8. The CDR3 has 16 residues. Germline values: CDR1 MGHRA, CDR2 YSYEKL. This chain's CDR3 is CASSQDRDRAVDEQFF. In DNA form, the CDR3 reads TGCGCCAGCAGCCAAGACCGGGACAGGGCTGTAGATGAGCAGTTCTTC.

This clonotype turned up a few times. The V gene is TRBV14, the J gene TRBJ2-3; 11 nucleotides agree with TRBD2. Germline lookup yields CDR1 SGHDN and CDR2 FVKESK. The V segment lost 0 bases and the J segment 7 bases; nucleotides outside the gene matches: 15. This CDR3 contains 19 residues. The DNA of the CDR3 is TGTGCCAGCAGCCAAGACTCAGACTTCTTAGCGGGAGGGCCCCATACGCAGTATTTT. This gives the protein CASSQDSDFLAGGPHTQYF.

The rearrangement joins TRBV5-1 to TRBJ2-1; TRBD2 agrees at 11 bases. This CDR3 comprises 16 residues. Germline V gene data show CDR1 as SGHRS and CDR2 as YFSETQ. J gave up 4 bases and V 4 bases, and 7 bases lay outside the gene matches. As DNA, the CDR3 is TGCGCCAGCAGCCGAGTCGGGACTAGCGGATACAATGAGCAGTTCTTC. This encodes CASSRVGTSGYNEQFF.